These T cell receptor beta chains were read from a single sample in a study of T cells in Graves' hyperthyroidism and ophthalmopathy. TCRdb reanalysed the multiplex PCR reads using MiXCR and keeps one entry per CDR3 protein. The table has approximately 510,000 distinct CDR3 sequences, over 35% seen once; the top ten hold about two fifths. The specimen was peripheral blood or thyroid tissue (not recorded which). Source of these receptors: an adult woman with Graves' disease, either hyperthyroidism or ophthalmopathy (not recorded which). CDR3s include the opening cysteine and the closing phenylalanine or tryptophan. Each record gives: clone size, D gene, J gene, V gene, CDR3 protein, CDR3 DNA. The D gene is left open where the match is weak. The size entry is marked missing in some rows and otherwise reads once, few, many or a size class.

abundance: .; d_gene: TRBD1; j_gene: TRBJ2-2; v_gene: TRBV7-2; CDR3aa: CASSSTTGGSNTGELFF; CDR3nt: TGTGCCAGCAGCTCAACCACAGGGGGCTCGAACACCGGGGAGCTGTTTTTT
abundance: many; d_gene: .; j_gene: TRBJ1-1; v_gene: TRBV15; CDR3aa: CATSRGAGNTEAFF; CDR3nt: TGTGCCACCAGCAGAGGCGCAGGAAACACTGAAGCTTTCTTT
abundance: many; d_gene: .; j_gene: TRBJ1-2; v_gene: TRBV7-9; CDR3aa: CASSFVQGYGYTF; CDR3nt: TGTGCCAGCAGCTTCGTACAGGGATACGGCTACACCTTC
abundance: .; d_gene: TRBD2; j_gene: TRBJ2-5; v_gene: TRBV2; CDR3aa: CASSEGLAGEYQETQYF; CDR3nt: TGTGCCAGCAGTGAGGGACTAGCGGGGGAGTACCAAGAGACCCAGTACTTC
abundance: once; d_gene: TRBD2; j_gene: TRBJ2-7; v_gene: TRBV30; CDR3aa: CAWGVAGGSEQYF; CDR3nt: TGTGCCTGGGGTGTAGCGGGAGGTTCCGAGCAGTACTTC
abundance: many; d_gene: .; j_gene: TRBJ2-7; v_gene: TRBV29-1; CDR3aa: CSVAHQGRTYEQYF; CDR3nt: TGCAGCGTTGCACATCAGGGACGTACCTACGAGCAGTACTTC
abundance: .; d_gene: TRBD2; j_gene: TRBJ2-7; v_gene: TRBV6-5; CDR3aa: CASRSSGVSYEQYF; CDR3nt: TGTGCCAGCAGGAGTAGCGGGGTATCCTACGAGCAGTACTTC
abundance: many; d_gene: .; j_gene: TRBJ1-3; v_gene: TRBV5-1; CDR3aa: CASSPSYSGNTIYF; CDR3nt: TGCGCCAGCAGCCCTTCTTACTCTGGAAACACCATATATTTT
abundance: .; d_gene: .; j_gene: TRBJ2-1; v_gene: TRBV2; CDR3aa: CASRERYNEQFF; CDR3nt: TGTGCCAGCAGGGAACGATACAATGAGCAGTTCTTC
abundance: .; d_gene: .; j_gene: TRBJ2-6; v_gene: TRBV10-3; CDR3aa: CAITGTVPSGANVLTF; CDR3nt: TGTGCCATCACCGGAACCGTACCCTCTGGGGCCAACGTCCTGACTTTC
abundance: .; d_gene: .; j_gene: TRBJ1-2; v_gene: TRBV7-2; CDR3aa: CASSLSEGTGYTF; CDR3nt: TGTGCCAGCAGCCTGTCGGAGGGGACTGGCTACACCTTC
abundance: .; d_gene: .; j_gene: TRBJ2-7; v_gene: TRBV2; CDR3aa: CASSVQGVEQYF; CDR3nt: TGTGCCAGCAGTGTACAAGGGGTCGAGCAGTACTTC
abundance: .; d_gene: TRBD1; j_gene: TRBJ1-3; v_gene: TRBV10-3; CDR3aa: CAIQGASSGNTIYF; CDR3nt: TGTGCCATCCAGGGGGCGAGCTCTGGAAACACCATATATTTT
abundance: few; d_gene: .; j_gene: TRBJ1-4; v_gene: TRBV3-1; CDR3aa: CASSQVNRVPREKLFF; CDR3nt: TGTGCCAGCAGCCAAGTCAACAGGGTGCCGAGGGAAAAACTGTTTTTT
abundance: few; d_gene: .; j_gene: TRBJ1-2; v_gene: TRBV10-2; CDR3aa: CASSKSISHGYTF; CDR3nt: TGCGCCAGCAGTAAGTCGATTAGCCATGGCTACACCTTC
abundance: once; d_gene: .; j_gene: TRBJ1-4; v_gene: TRBV2; CDR3aa: CATRPGEGTEKLFF; CDR3nt: TGTGCCACCAGACCAGGGGAGGGTACAGAAAAACTGTTTTTT
abundance: many; d_gene: .; j_gene: TRBJ2-2; v_gene: TRBV7-3; CDR3aa: CASSPAPMGGSGELFF; CDR3nt: TGTGCCAGCAGCCCAGCTCCCATGGGTGGATCCGGGGAGCTGTTTTTT
abundance: many; d_gene: .; j_gene: TRBJ1-2; v_gene: TRBV6-2/TRBV6-3; CDR3aa: CASSYNSDYGYTF; CDR3nt: TGTGCCAGCAGTTACAACAGCGACTATGGCTACACCTTC
abundance: few; d_gene: TRBD1; j_gene: TRBJ2-5; v_gene: TRBV7-2; CDR3aa: CASSQSRDSYLF; CDR3nt: TGTGCCAGCAGCCAAAGCCGGGACAGCTATCTTTTC
abundance: .; d_gene: .; j_gene: TRBJ2-5; v_gene: TRBV20-1; CDR3aa: CSARTVSNQPQYF; CDR3nt: TGCAGTGCTAGGACAGTTAGCAATCAGCCCCAGTACTTC
abundance: .; d_gene: .; j_gene: TRBJ2-2; v_gene: TRBV2; CDR3aa: CASSDEGSGASRRELFF; CDR3nt: TGTGCCAGCAGTGACGAGGGATCGGGAGCTAGCCGCCGGGAGCTGTTTTTT
abundance: .; d_gene: TRBD1; j_gene: TRBJ1-5; v_gene: TRBV19; CDR3aa: CASSNLDRDVGQPQHF; CDR3nt: TGTGCCAGTAGTAATCTGGACAGGGACGTTGGGCAGCCCCAGCATTTT
abundance: .; d_gene: .; j_gene: TRBJ2-7; v_gene: TRBV20-1; CDR3aa: CSARKVNEQYF; CDR3nt: TGCAGTGCTAGGAAAGTGAACGAGCAGTACTTC
abundance: many; d_gene: .; j_gene: TRBJ1-2; v_gene: TRBV20-1; CDR3aa: CSAGRGWERGYTF; CDR3nt: TGCAGTGCTGGCCGTGGCTGGGAGCGGGGCTACACCTTC
abundance: .; d_gene: .; j_gene: TRBJ1-4; v_gene: TRBV7-2; CDR3aa: CASSLIRGGEKLFF; CDR3nt: TGTGCCAGCAGCTTAATAAGAGGGGGTGAAAAACTGTTTTTT
abundance: few; d_gene: .; j_gene: TRBJ2-2; v_gene: TRBV29-1; CDR3aa: CSVLQGTTGELFF; CDR3nt: TGCAGCGTTCTTCAGGGGACGACCGGGGAGCTGTTTTTT
abundance: few; d_gene: .; j_gene: TRBJ1-2; v_gene: TRBV13; CDR3aa: CASSFGGFGYTF; CDR3nt: TGTGCCAGCAGCTTCGGGGGTTTTGGCTACACCTTC
abundance: many; d_gene: .; j_gene: TRBJ2-7; v_gene: TRBV6-2/TRBV6-3; CDR3aa: CASSYSKSSLGQYF; CDR3nt: TGTGCCAGCAGTTACTCGAAGTCTTCTCTGGGGCAGTACTTC